A selection of T cell receptor beta chains follows, all from one sample in a study of shared clonotypes between healthy human individuals. Clones were read by immunoSEQ multiplex PCR, and TCRdb kept only the in-frame ones, dropping some. The table includes roughly 890,000 clones, nearly 95% detected once. Input material: naive CD8+ T cells sorted from blood. Receptors originate from a young man in good health. CDR3s include the opening cysteine and the closing phenylalanine or tryptophan. The D gene is left open where the match is weak. Clone size, where shown, is once, few, many, or a class for clones that have expanded.

J gene: TRBJ1-1; clone size: -; V gene: TRBV2; D gene: -; CDR3 protein: CASFRDGEAFF
J gene: TRBJ2-7; clone size: -; V gene: TRBV11-2; D gene: -; CDR3 protein: CASSLGYSPSSYEQYF
J gene: TRBJ2-7; clone size: -; V gene: TRBV5-6; D gene: -; CDR3 protein: CASSLVSYEQYF
J gene: TRBJ2-5; clone size: once; V gene: TRBV27; D gene: TRBD2; CDR3 protein: CASSNTRLAGGPLETQYF
J gene: TRBJ2-7; clone size: -; V gene: TRBV5-1; D gene: -; CDR3 protein: CASSLTESYEQYF
J gene: TRBJ2-7; clone size: -; V gene: TRBV6-1; D gene: -; CDR3 protein: CASSEATGEQYF
J gene: TRBJ2-5; clone size: -; V gene: TRBV6-5; D gene: -; CDR3 protein: CASSYSRVHETQYF
J gene: TRBJ2-7; clone size: -; V gene: TRBV5-6; D gene: -; CDR3 protein: CASSPRMNYEQYF
J gene: TRBJ2-1; clone size: -; V gene: TRBV9; D gene: -; CDR3 protein: CASSVAAKWEHNEQFF
J gene: TRBJ2-2; clone size: -; V gene: TRBV6-5; D gene: -; CDR3 protein: CASRGSGNTGELFF
J gene: TRBJ2-2; clone size: -; V gene: TRBV7-9; D gene: -; CDR3 protein: CASSLLAGELFF
J gene: TRBJ2-5; clone size: -; V gene: TRBV5-1; D gene: TRBD2; CDR3 protein: CASSQGLAGLKIETQYF
J gene: TRBJ2-1; clone size: -; V gene: TRBV10-3; D gene: -; CDR3 protein: CAIREQGDVREQFF
J gene: TRBJ2-7; clone size: few; V gene: TRBV6-5; D gene: TRBD2; CDR3 protein: CASSYPRGGFYEQYF
J gene: TRBJ2-7; clone size: -; V gene: TRBV19; D gene: TRBD1; CDR3 protein: CASSWQGAYEQYF
J gene: TRBJ2-3; clone size: -; V gene: TRBV5-4; D gene: TRBD2; CDR3 protein: CASSGTASGNTDTQYF
J gene: TRBJ2-7; clone size: once; V gene: TRBV7-9; D gene: TRBD2; CDR3 protein: CASSSNPILAGPYEQYF
J gene: TRBJ2-3; clone size: -; V gene: TRBV7-9; D gene: -; CDR3 protein: CASSSQRDTQYF
J gene: TRBJ1-1; clone size: -; V gene: TRBV7-9; D gene: -; CDR3 protein: CASSGGLVPNTEAFF
J gene: TRBJ2-5; clone size: -; V gene: TRBV6-5; D gene: -; CDR3 protein: CASSWGDGHDMETQYF
J gene: TRBJ2-3; clone size: -; V gene: TRBV7-9; D gene: -; CDR3 protein: CASSSDGTDTQYF
J gene: TRBJ1-2; clone size: -; V gene: TRBV7-8; D gene: -; CDR3 protein: CASSLPRLGQVYAGFDGYTF
J gene: TRBJ2-1; clone size: -; V gene: TRBV27; D gene: TRBD1; CDR3 protein: CATLPPRTGNNEQFF
J gene: TRBJ2-7; clone size: few; V gene: TRBV9; D gene: TRBD1; CDR3 protein: CASSAGLGTAVIKIPYEQYF
J gene: TRBJ2-1; clone size: -; V gene: TRBV11-2; D gene: TRBD1; CDR3 protein: CASSLFPPAGGSYNEQFF
J gene: TRBJ2-7; clone size: -; V gene: TRBV20-1; D gene: -; CDR3 protein: CSARFTYEQYF
J gene: TRBJ2-5; clone size: -; V gene: TRBV7-6; D gene: TRBD1; CDR3 protein: CASSLEQPGQNQETQYF
J gene: TRBJ2-7; clone size: -; V gene: TRBV19; D gene: TRBD1; CDR3 protein: CASSIGPKGQGYEQYF
J gene: TRBJ1-4; clone size: -; V gene: TRBV7-9; D gene: TRBD1; CDR3 protein: CASSPDRGSVANEKLFF
J gene: TRBJ2-5; clone size: -; V gene: TRBV27; D gene: TRBD2; CDR3 protein: CASSLSAGGVTQYF
J gene: TRBJ2-7; clone size: -; V gene: TRBV5-1; D gene: -; CDR3 protein: CASQGEGVHEQYF
J gene: TRBJ2-2; clone size: -; V gene: TRBV27; D gene: TRBD2; CDR3 protein: CASSPSPTAGVSGELFF